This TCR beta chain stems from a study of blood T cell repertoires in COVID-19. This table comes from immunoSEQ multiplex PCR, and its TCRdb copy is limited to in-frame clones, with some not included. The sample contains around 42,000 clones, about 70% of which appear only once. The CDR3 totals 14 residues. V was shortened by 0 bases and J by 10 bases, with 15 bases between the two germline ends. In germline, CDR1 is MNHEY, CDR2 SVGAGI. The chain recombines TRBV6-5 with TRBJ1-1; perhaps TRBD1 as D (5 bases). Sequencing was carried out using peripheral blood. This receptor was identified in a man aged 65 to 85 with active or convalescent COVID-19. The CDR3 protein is CASSYSNLAQGAFF. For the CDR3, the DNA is TGTGCCAGCAGTTACTCGAATTTAGCTCAGGGAGCTTTCTTT.